The 4 T cell receptor beta chains given below trace back to one sample, sequenced in a study of blood T cell repertoires in COVID-19. Sequenced by immunoSEQ multiplex PCR; TCRdb stores in-frame clones only, minus some. The data show 150,000 to 200,000 clones, with approximately 87% seen just once and about 6.3% held by the top ten. Sequenced input: PBMCs or T cells enriched from blood (not recorded which). The receptors shown here come from a woman in her forties or fifties who had recovered from COVID-19.

The chain carries TRBV7-2 and TRBJ2-7; a possible D gene is TRBD2 (5 bases). The germline V gene has CDR1 SGHTA and CDR2 FQGNSA. V dropped 2 bases and J dropped 0 bases, with 11 bases sitting between them. This CDR3 contains 15 residues. The CDR3: CASSLTGSGSYEQYF. The CDR3 nucleotides read TGTGCCAGCAGCTTAACGGGGAGCGGCTCCTACGAGCAGTACTTC. Full variable domain (outside the CDR3, taken from reference TRBV7-2 and TRBJ2-7): GAGVSQSPSNKVTEKGKDVELRCDPISGHTALYWYRQSLGQGLEFLIYFQGNSAPDKSGLPSDRFSAERTGGSVSTLTIQRTQQEDSAVYLCASSLTGSGSYEQYFGPGTRLTVT.

The chain carries TRBV5-1 and TRBJ2-3; possible D gene TRBD1, 5 bases. The V gene lost 2 bases and the J gene lost 2 bases, with 12 bases spanning the gap. Germline V CDR1 and CDR2: SGHRS, YFSETQ. The CDR3 contains 15 residues. In nucleotides, the CDR3 is TGCGCCAGCAGCTTCTCCTTGACAGCCACAGATACGCAGTATTTT. Protein product: CASSFSLTATDTQYF.

In DNA form, the CDR3 reads TGTGCCAGCAACCGGGACATCACCAAAAACATTCAGTACTTC. Amino acids: CASNRDITKNIQYF. The chain carries TRBV19 and TRBJ2-4, with a possible D match to TRBD1 (6 bases). This CDR3 has 14 amino acids. Germline lookup yields CDR1 LNHDA and CDR2 SQIVND (reference sequence). The V end lost 9 bases, the J end lost 2 bases, and 14 bases lay between the germline ends.

The genes are TRBV5-1 and TRBJ1-2; tentatively, D is TRBD1 (5 bases). V was trimmed by 0 bases and J by 8 bases, leaving 14 bases between them. Germline V gene data show CDR1 as SGHRS and CDR2 as YFSETQ. CDR3 size: 14 residues. CDR3 region: CASSLDRPNDGYTF. CDR3 sequence (DNA): TGCGCCAGCAGCTTGGACAGGCCTAACGACGGCTACACCTTC.